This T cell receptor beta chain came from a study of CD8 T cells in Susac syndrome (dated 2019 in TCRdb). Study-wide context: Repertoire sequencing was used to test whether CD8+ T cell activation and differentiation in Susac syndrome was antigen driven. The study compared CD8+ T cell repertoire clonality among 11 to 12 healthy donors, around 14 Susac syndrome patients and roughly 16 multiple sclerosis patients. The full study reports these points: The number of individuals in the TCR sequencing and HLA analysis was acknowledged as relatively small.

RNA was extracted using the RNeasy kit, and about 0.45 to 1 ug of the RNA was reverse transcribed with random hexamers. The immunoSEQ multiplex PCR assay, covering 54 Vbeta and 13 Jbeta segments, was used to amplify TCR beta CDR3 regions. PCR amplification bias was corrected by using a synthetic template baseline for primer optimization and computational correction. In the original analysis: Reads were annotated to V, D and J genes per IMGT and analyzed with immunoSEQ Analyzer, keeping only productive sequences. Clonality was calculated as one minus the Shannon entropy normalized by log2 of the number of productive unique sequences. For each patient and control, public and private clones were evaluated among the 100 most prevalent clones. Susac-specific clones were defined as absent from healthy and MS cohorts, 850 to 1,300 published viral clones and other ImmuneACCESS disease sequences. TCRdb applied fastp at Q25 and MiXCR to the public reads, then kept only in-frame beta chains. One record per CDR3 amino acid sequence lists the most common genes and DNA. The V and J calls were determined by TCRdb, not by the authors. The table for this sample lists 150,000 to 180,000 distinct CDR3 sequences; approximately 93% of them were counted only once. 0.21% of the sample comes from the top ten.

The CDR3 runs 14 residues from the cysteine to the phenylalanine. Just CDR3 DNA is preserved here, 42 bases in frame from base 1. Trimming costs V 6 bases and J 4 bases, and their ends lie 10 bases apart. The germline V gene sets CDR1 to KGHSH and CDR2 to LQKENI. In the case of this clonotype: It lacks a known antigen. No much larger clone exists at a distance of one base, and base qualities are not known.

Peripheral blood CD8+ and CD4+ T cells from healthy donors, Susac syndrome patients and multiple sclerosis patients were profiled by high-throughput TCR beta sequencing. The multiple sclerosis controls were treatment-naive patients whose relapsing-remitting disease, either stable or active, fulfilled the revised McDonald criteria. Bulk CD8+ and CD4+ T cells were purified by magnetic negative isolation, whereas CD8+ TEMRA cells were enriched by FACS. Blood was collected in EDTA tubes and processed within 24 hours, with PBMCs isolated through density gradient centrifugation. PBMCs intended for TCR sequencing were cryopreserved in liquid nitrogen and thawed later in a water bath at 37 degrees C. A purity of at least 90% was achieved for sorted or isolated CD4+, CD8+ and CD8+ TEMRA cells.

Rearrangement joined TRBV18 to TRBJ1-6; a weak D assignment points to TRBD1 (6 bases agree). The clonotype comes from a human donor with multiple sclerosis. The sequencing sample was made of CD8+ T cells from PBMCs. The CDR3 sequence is CASSHRVYNSPLHF. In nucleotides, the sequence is TGTGCCAGCTCCCACAGGGTTTATAATTCACCCCTCCACTTT.